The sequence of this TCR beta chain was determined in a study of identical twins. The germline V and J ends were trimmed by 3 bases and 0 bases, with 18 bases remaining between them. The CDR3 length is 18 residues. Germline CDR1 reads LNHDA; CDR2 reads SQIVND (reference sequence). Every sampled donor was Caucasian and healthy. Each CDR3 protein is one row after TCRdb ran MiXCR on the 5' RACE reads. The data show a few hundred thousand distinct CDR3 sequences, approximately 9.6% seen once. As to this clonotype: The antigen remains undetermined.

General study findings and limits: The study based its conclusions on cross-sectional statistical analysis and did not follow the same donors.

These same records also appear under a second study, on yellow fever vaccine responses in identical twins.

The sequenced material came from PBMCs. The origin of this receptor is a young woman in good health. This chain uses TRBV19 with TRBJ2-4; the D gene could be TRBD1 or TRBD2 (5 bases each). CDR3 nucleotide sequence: TGTGCCAGTAGTATTTATTCGGGGCAGCGGATAGCCAAAAACATTCAGTACTTC. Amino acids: CASSIYSGQRIAKNIQYF.